The text below deals with one T cell receptor beta chain. What it binds is not known. Time point denoted: week 5, during vaccination. All doses held 300 ug of mutant IDH1 20-mer peptide, with topical imiquimod. The data are from a study of a mutant IDH1 vaccine in newly diagnosed glioma. Whole-study context: The treated group averaged 40.4 years old and was around 62% male, 37.5% female.

The germline V gene has CDR1 SGHDN and CDR2 FVKESK. V was shortened by 4 bases and J by 5 bases, with 9 bases between the two germline ends. The CDR3 runs to 13 residues. Only in-frame clones appear in the TCRdb table, and some are missing; sequencing was by immunoSEQ multiplex PCR. The table lists tens of thousands of clones, 82% of them singletons, with 3.1% in the top ten. This chain joins TRBV14 and TRBJ1-3; D possibly corresponds to TRBD1 (5 bases). The sequencing here drew on PBMCs, taken from a glioma patient whose treatment included an IDH1 peptide vaccine. This clonotype originated in a young woman with glioma. Some clones in this sample may be carry-over from other donors' samples. The CDR3 DNA sequence: TGTGCCAGCAGCCTTCTGGGGCGAAACACCATATATTTT. Its translation is CASSLLGRNTIYF.